This passage covers 5 T cell receptor beta chains from one sample sequenced in a study of blood T cell repertoires in COVID-19. Using immunoSEQ multiplex PCR, the repertoire was profiled, and TCRdb retains in-frame clones only, with some absent. The sample comprises roughly 150,000 clones, around 74% of which are singletons, and roughly 8% rests with the top ten. Material for sequencing was peripheral blood. All receptors derive from a woman aged 55-75 years with COVID-19, enrolled during active disease.

J is TRBJ1-1 and V is TRBV29-1, with a tentative D call TRBD1 (6 bases). CDR1 SQVTM and CDR2 ANQGSEA come from the germline V gene. The CDR3 totals 14 residues. With 7 bases removed from V and 0 bases from J, the gap between germline ends came to 15 bases. CDR3 coding DNA: TGCAGCGCCCAGGGGACAACTCTGAACACTGAAGCTTTCTTT. Its translation is CSAQGTTLNTEAFF. Full variable domain (missing parts from reference TRBV29-1 and TRBJ1-1): SAVISQKPSRDICQRGTSLTIQCQVDSQVTMMFWYRQQPGQSLTLIATANQGSEATYESGFVIDKFPISRPNLTFSTLTVSNMSPEDSSIYLCSAQGTTLNTEAFFGQGTRLTVV.

V gene TRBV28 combines with J gene TRBJ1-1; D gene unclear. CDR3 length: 14 amino acids. Germline V lookup: CDR1 MDHEN, CDR2 SYDVKM. V gave up 2 bases and J gave up 8 bases, with 15 bases separating them. The CDR3 protein is CASSLIQLGREAFF. In DNA, the CDR3 is TGTGCCAGCAGTTTAATTCAGCTCGGCAGGGAAGCTTTCTTT.

This chain links TRBV15 with TRBJ1-2; weak D call: TRBD1 (5 bases). The CDR3 is 12 residues long. The germline gives CDR1 LNHNV, CDR2 YYDKDF (reference sequence). V lost 5 bases, J lost 8 bases, and 12 bases lay in between. The CDR3 DNA sequence: TGTGCCACCAGCTGGACCCAGGGAGGCTACACCTTC. It translates to CATSWTQGGYTF.

The rearrangement joins TRBV20-1 to TRBJ1-5; D not certain. The V end was cut by 3 bases, the J end by 0 bases, with 9 bases between. The CDR3 totals 14 residues. Per the germline V gene, CDR1 is DFQATT and CDR2 is SNEGSKA (reference sequence). Here the CDR3 DNA reads TGCAGTGCTAGTCCCGGGTTTAGCAATCAGCCCCAGCATTTT. It encodes CSASPGFSNQPQHF.

The rearrangement joins TRBV10-3 to TRBJ2-3; the match to TRBD1 covers 7 bases. This CDR3 is 15 amino acids long. From germline, CDR1 is ENHRY and CDR2 SYGVKD. Trimming took 0 bases from V and 1 from J; bases not matched to a gene: 1. CDR3 bases: TGTGCCATCAGTGAGTCAGGGACAGGCACAGATACGCAGTATTTT. Its translation is CAISESGTGTDTQYF.